The 21 T cell receptor beta chains listed next were all sequenced from one sample in a study of cytomegalovirus exposure and HLA in healthy donors. 13 Jbeta primers and 60 Vbeta primers were used for the PCR. Sequenced by immunoSEQ multiplex PCR; TCRdb stores in-frame clones only, minus some. The sample carries 150,000 to 200,000 clones, just under 80% recorded once. Material: PBMCs. The receptors derive from a female donor in good health and CMV-seronegative.

V usage is TRBV7-2 and J usage is TRBJ1-2, with D hard to call. The V and J ends lost 5 bases and 0 bases respectively, with 13 bases between them. The CDR3 covers 15 residues. Germline CDR1 SGHTA, CDR2 FQGNSA. Here the CDR3 DNA reads TGTGCCAGCAGCCCAGTAGCGGGAGCTAACTATGGCTACACCTTC. Its protein is CASSPVAGANYGYTF.

Worth noting for this clone: At the DNA level, this CDR3 is encoded by other sequences in the same sample as well. The chain combines TRBV6-6 with TRBJ2-1, with a possible D match to TRBD2 (6 bases). V was pared by 5 bases and J by 0 bases, with 8 bases between. Germline values: CDR1 MNHNY, CDR2 SVGAGI (reference sequence). The CDR3 is made up of 14 amino acids. The CDR3 here is CASSLASSYNEQFF. The CDR3, as DNA: TGTGCCAGCAGTCTAGCGAGCTCCTACAATGAGCAGTTCTTC.

The chain combines TRBV7-2 with TRBJ2-2; 7 bases line up with TRBD1. V trimming: 4 bases; J trimming: 4 bases; junction bases outside the gene matches: 3. Germline values: CDR1 SGHTA, CDR2 FQGNSA. The CDR3 extends over 14 amino acids. The CDR3 spells CASSSRDSTGELFF. The CDR3 DNA reads TGTGCCAGCAGCTCCCGGGACAGCACCGGGGAGCTGTTTTTT. The entire variable domain, with the rest obtained from reference TRBV7-2 and TRBJ2-2, is as follows: GAGVSQSPSNKVTEKGKDVELRCDPISGHTALYWYRQSLGQGLEFLIYFQGNSAPDKSGLPSDRFSAERTGGSVSTLTIQRTQQEDSAVYLCASSSRDSTGELFFGEGSRLTVL.

The chain combines TRBV2 with TRBJ2-3; the D is unclear. Germline lookup yields CDR1 SNHLY and CDR2 FYNNEI. The CDR3 totals 14 residues. V shed 6 bases and J shed 5 bases, with 15 bases lying between them. The CDR3 DNA is TGTGCCAGCAGAGGTCCGACCTCGGGAGATACGCAGTATTTT. This encodes CASRGPTSGDTQYF.

The chain has TRBV10-3 and TRBJ1-2; 7 bases align to TRBD1. Germline V gives CDR1 ENHRY, CDR2 SYGVKD. V gave up 5 bases and J gave up 1 base; unmatched junction bases: 7. The CDR3 loop spans 15 amino acids. The CDR3 loop reads CAISPTGKINYGYTF. The CDR3 region has the DNA TGTGCCATCAGTCCGACAGGGAAAATTAACTATGGCTACACCTTC.

The rearrangement uses TRBV30 and TRBJ2-5, with 10 positions matching TRBD1. Near its end, the DNA agrees better with TRBJ2-7, so the J call may be wrong. Germline CDR1 is GTSNPN and CDR2 is SVGIG (reference sequence). The CDR3 totals 12 residues. Written as DNA, the CDR3 is TGTGCCGGGGACAGGGGCCCTTACGAGCAGTACTTC. Translating it yields CAGDRGPYEQYF.

This clone occurred once. Relative to the germline gene, one junction end is altered; a read error may explain this. J is TRBJ2-7 and V is TRBV7-7; 10 nucleotides line up with TRBD2. Germline CDR1 reads SSHAT; CDR2 reads FNYEAQ (reference sequence). This CDR3 is 15 amino acids long. The CDR3 protein is CASSLGLAEDYEQYF. CDR3 DNA sequence: TGTGCTAGCAGCTTAGGACTAGCGGAGGACTACGAGCAGTACTTC.

This clone occurred once. This chain links TRBV15 with TRBJ1-4, with TRBD1 as a possible D gene (5 bases). Germline-derived CDR1 and CDR2 are LNHNV and YYDKDF (reference sequence). The CDR3 has 14 residues. Trimming stripped 5 bases from V and 12 bases from J, with 19 bases between. The CDR3 is CATSRRTPFRELFF. The CDR3, as DNA: TGTGCCACCAGCCGCAGGACACCCTTCAGGGAACTGTTTTTT.

This clone showed up just once. The genes are TRBV6-5 and TRBJ1-2; 8 nucleotides match TRBD1. CDR1 and CDR2 (germline): MNHEY, SVGAGI. J lost 3 bases, V lost 5 bases, and 5 bases had no gene match. The CDR3 is 14 residues long. The CDR3 nucleotides read TGTGCCAGCAGTACCCGACAGGGGTACTATGGCTACACCTTC. The encoded protein is CASSTRQGYYGYTF.

The chain recombines TRBV9 with TRBJ2-1; the match to TRBD2 covers 12 bases. The CDR3 has 15 amino acids. Looked up from germline, CDR1 is SGDLS and CDR2 is YYNGEE. The V and J ends lost 4 bases and 4 bases, in that order; junction bases with no gene match: 3. The DNA for the CDR3 is TGTGCCAGCAGCAAGACTAGCGGGGGATACAATGAGCAGTTCTTC. Translated, it gives CASSKTSGGYNEQFF.

This clone was counted only a few times. V usage is TRBV30 and J usage is TRBJ2-3, with a tentative D call TRBD2 (6 bases). Trimming shortened V by 5 bases and J by 0 bases, and 12 bases separated the two germline ends. Germline V gives CDR1 GTSNPN, CDR2 SVGIG (reference sequence). The CDR3 is made up of 14 amino acids. The CDR3 DNA sequence: TGTGCCTGGTCCCCCGGGACTAGCACAGATACGCAGTATTTT. This codes for CAWSPGTSTDTQYF.

V is TRBV2 and J is TRBJ2-7, with a weak D call TRBD1 (6 bases). This CDR3 spans 13 amino acids. With 4 bases removed from V and 3 bases from J, the gap between germline ends came to 10 bases. CDR1 is SNHLY, CDR2 FYNNEI, per germline. This chain's CDR3 is CASSGGQNYEQYF. CDR3 sequence (DNA): TGTGCCAGCAGTGGAGGACAGAACTACGAGCAGTACTTC.

The J gene is TRBJ1-1, the V gene TRBV6-1, with 8 bases fitting TRBD1. Trimming removed 5 bases from V and 2 bases from J; junction bases left unmatched: 10. This CDR3 has 16 residues. Germline assignment: CDR1 MNHNS and CDR2 SASEGT. CDR3 in DNA: TGTGCCAGCAGTCAAGACAGGGGAGCCCTAAACACTGAAGCTTTCTTT. Translating gives CASSQDRGALNTEAFF.

The chain combines TRBV6-6 with TRBJ2-5, with a possible D match to TRBD1 (6 bases). The CDR3 contains 15 residues. The V end lost 7 bases, the J end lost 2 bases, and 17 bases lay between the germline ends. Germline V gene lookup returns CDR1 MNHNY and CDR2 SVGAGI (reference sequence). CDR3 region: CASTRGGFSQETQYF. Here the CDR3 DNA reads TGTGCCAGCACCCGAGGGGGATTTTCGCAAGAGACCCAGTACTTC.

This clone was seen only once. The rearrangement links TRBV7-8 to TRBJ2-3; tentatively, D is TRBD2 (6 bases). The V end lost 5 bases, the J end lost 6 bases, and 18 bases lay between the germline ends. The CDR3 spans 15 residues. Germline V gives CDR1 SGHVS, CDR2 FQNEAQ. This CDR3 is CASSPGTVKGDTQYF. CDR3 coding DNA: TGTGCCAGCAGCCCAGGGACTGTAAAAGGTGATACGCAGTATTTT.

This chain uses TRBV7-6 with TRBJ2-7, with 10 nucleotides matching TRBD1. This CDR3 is 15 amino acids long. Trimming cost V 4 bases and J 2 bases; bases outside gene matches: 5. Germline-derived CDR1 and CDR2 are SGHVS and FNYEAQ. The CDR3 DNA reads as TGTGCCAGCAGCTCCGGACAGGGGGAAACCTACGAGCAGTACTTC. Translating it yields CASSSGQGETYEQYF.

The chain combines TRBV7-9 with TRBJ1-1, with D possibly TRBD1 on 5 matching bases. Germline values: CDR1 SEHNR, CDR2 FQNEAQ (reference sequence). The CDR3 is 14 amino acids. The V end was cut by 0 bases, the J end by 5 bases, with 10 bases between. The CDR3 DNA follows: TGTGCCAGCAGCTTAGCAGGGGCGGATACTGAAGCTTTCTTT. This translates into CASSLAGADTEAFF.

The gene calls are TRBV5-6 and TRBJ2-7; 9 nucleotides agree with TRBD1. With V trimmed by 4 bases and J by 9 bases, 8 bases remained unmatched. The germline gives CDR1 SGHDT, CDR2 YYEEEE. The CDR3 loop spans 13 amino acids. The CDR3: CASSPGQGLGQYF. Written as DNA, the CDR3 is TGTGCCAGCAGCCCGGGACAGGGTCTCGGGCAGTACTTC.

V gene TRBV13 combines with J gene TRBJ1-1; 7 bases align to TRBD1. The junction had 3 bases not matched to a gene; V was cut back by 5 bases and J by 6 bases. This CDR3 comprises 12 residues. The germline V gene encodes CDR1 PRHDT and CDR2 FYEKMQ (reference sequence). CDR3 nucleotides: TGTGCCAGCAGCCCCGGGACAGCTGAAGCTTTCTTT. Its translation is CASSPGTAEAFF.

With regard to this clone: A read error may account for a junction end that differs from germline. The chain is built from TRBV7-9 and TRBJ2-4; D gene ambiguous. The CDR3 spans 16 residues. Germline V lookup: CDR1 SEHNR, CDR2 FQNEAQ (reference sequence). In DNA, the CDR3 is TGTTCCAGCAGCTTAGGAGTAACTTTAGCCAAAAACATTCAGTACTTC. As protein: CSSSLGVTLAKNIQYF.

The V and J genes are TRBV27 and TRBJ1-4; 7 positions match TRBD1. The CDR3 sequence is 16 residues long. Germline loops: CDR1 MNHEY, CDR2 SMNVEV (reference sequence). After removal of 6 bases from V and 0 bases from J, the junction contained 7 bases not matched to a gene. The CDR3 region is CASRRGQLATNEKLFF. CDR3 DNA: TGTGCCAGCAGGAGGGGACAGCTTGCAACTAATGAAAAACTGTTTTTT.